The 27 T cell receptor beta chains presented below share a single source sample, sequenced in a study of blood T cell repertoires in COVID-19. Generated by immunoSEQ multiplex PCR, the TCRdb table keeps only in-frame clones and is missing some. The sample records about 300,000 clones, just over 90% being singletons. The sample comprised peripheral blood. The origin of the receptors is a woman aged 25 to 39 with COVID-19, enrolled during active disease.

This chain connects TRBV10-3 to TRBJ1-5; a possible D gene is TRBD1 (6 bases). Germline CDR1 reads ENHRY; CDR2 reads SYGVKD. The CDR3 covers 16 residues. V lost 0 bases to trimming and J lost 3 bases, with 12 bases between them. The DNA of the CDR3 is TGTGCCATCAGTGAGTCTAGCAGGGGAGTCAATCAGCCCCAGCATTTT. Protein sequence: CAISESSRGVNQPQHF.

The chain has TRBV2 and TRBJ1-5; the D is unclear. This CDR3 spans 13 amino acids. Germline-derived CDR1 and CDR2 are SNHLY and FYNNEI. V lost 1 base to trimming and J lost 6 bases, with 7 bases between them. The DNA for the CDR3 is TGTGCCAGCAGTGAAGGCGGAAGTCAGCCCCAGCATTTT. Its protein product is CASSEGGSQPQHF.

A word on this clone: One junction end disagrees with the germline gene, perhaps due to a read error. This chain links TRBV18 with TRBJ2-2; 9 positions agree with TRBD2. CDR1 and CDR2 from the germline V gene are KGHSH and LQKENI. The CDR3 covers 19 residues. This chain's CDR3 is CASSPRRPSGMFGTGELFF. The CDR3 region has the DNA TGTGCCAGCTCCCCACGGAGGCCTAGCGGGATGTTTGGCACCGGGGAGCTGTTTTTT.

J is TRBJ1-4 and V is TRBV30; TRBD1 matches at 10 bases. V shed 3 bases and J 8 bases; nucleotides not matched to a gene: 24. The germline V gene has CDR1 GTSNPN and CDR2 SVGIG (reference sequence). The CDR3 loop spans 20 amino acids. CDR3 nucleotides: TGTGCCTGGAGCCCACAGTTTATGATACACTCCGGGACAGGGGAGGAAAAACTGTTTTTT. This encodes CAWSPQFMIHSGTGEEKLFF.

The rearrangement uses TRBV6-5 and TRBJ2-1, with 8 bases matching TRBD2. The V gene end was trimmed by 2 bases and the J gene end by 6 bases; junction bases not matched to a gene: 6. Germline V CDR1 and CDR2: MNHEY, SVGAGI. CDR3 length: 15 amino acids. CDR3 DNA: TGTGCCAGCAGTTACGACCGAGCGGGAGTCAATGAGCAGTTCTTC. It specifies CASSYDRAGVNEQFF.

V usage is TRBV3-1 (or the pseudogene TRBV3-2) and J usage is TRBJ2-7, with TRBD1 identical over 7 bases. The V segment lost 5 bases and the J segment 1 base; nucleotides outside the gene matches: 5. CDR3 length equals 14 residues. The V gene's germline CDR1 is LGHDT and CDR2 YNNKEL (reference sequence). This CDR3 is CASSYGQASYEQYF. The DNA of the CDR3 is TGTGCCAGCAGCTATGGACAGGCTTCCTACGAGCAGTACTTC.

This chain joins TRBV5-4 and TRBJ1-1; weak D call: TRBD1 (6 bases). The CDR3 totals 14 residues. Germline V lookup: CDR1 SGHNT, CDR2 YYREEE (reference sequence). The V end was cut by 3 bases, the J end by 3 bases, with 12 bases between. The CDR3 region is CASSSKYRDTEAFF. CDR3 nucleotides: TGTGCCAGCAGCTCAAAATACAGGGACACTGAAGCTTTCTTT.

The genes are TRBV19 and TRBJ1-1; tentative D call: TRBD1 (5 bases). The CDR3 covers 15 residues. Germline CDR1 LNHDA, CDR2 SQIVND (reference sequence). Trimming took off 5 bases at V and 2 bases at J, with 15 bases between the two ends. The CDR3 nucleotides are TGTGCCAGTAGTCATCGACAGCTTACAAACACTGAAGCTTTCTTT. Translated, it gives CASSHRQLTNTEAFF.

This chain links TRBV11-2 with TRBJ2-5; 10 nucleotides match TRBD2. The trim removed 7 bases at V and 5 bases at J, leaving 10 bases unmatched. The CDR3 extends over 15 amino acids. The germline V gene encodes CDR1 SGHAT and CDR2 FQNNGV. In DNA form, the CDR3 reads TGTGCCAGCAAGGAGGCTAGCGGGAGCCTGGAGACCCAGTACTTC. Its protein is CASKEASGSLETQYF.

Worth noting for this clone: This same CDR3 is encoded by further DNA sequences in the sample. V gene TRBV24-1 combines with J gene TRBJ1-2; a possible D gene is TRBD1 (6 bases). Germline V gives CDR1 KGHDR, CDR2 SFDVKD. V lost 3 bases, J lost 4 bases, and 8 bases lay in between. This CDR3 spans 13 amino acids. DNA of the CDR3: TGTGCCACCAGTGATGGGGACACCTATGGCTACACCTTC. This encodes CATSDGDTYGYTF.

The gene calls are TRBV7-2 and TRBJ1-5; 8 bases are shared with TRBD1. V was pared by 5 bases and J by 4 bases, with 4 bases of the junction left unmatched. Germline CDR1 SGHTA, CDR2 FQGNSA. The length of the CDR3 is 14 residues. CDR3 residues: CASSLRQGNQPQHF. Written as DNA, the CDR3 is TGTGCCAGCAGCCTCCGACAGGGGAATCAGCCCCAGCATTTT.

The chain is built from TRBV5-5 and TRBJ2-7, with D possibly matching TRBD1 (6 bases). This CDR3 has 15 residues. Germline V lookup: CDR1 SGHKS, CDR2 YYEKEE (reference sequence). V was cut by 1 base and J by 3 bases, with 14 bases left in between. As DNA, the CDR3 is TGTGCCAGCAGCTTGTCCGGGACATTCAACTACGAGCAGTACTTC. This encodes CASSLSGTFNYEQYF.

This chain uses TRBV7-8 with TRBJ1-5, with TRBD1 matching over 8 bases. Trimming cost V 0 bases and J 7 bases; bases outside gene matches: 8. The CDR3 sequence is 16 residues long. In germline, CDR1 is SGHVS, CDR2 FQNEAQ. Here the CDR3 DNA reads TGTGCCAGCAGCTTAGCCGACAGGGGCGCTGGGCAGCCCCAGCATTTT. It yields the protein CASSLADRGAGQPQHF.

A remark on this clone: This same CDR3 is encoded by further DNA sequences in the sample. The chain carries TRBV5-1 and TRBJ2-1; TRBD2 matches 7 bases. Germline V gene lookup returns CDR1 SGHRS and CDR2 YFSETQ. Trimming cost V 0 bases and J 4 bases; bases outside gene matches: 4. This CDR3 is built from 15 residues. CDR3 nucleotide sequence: TGCGCCAGCAGCTTGGGGCTAGCGGTATACAATGAGCAGTTCTTC. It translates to CASSLGLAVYNEQFF. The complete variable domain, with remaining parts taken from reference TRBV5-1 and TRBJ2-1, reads KAGVTQTPRYLIKTRGQQVTLSCSPISGHRSVSWYQQTPGQGLQFLFEYFSETQRNKGNFPGRFSGRQFSNSRSEMNVSTLELGDSALYLCASSLGLAVYNEQFFGPGTRLTVL.

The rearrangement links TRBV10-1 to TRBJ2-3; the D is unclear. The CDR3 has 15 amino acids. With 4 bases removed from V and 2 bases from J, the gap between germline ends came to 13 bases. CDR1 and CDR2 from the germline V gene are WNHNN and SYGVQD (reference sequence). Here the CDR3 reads CASSAGPDPTDTQYF. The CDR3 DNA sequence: TGCGCCAGCAGTGCGGGTCCCGATCCCACAGATACGCAGTATTTT.

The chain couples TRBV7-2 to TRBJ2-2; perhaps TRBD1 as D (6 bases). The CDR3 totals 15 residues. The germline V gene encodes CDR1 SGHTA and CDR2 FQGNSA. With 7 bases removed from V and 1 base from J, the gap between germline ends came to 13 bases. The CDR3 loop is CASTLQGLNTGELFF. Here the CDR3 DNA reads TGTGCCAGCACCCTACAGGGTTTGAACACCGGGGAGCTGTTTTTT.

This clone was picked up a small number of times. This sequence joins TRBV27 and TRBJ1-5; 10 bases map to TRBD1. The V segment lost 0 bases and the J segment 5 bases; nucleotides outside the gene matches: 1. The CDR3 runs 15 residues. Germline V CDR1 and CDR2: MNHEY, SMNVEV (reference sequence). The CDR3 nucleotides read TGTGCCAGCAGTTTATCGGGACAGGGGTATCAGCCCCAGCATTTT. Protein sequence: CASSLSGQGYQPQHF.

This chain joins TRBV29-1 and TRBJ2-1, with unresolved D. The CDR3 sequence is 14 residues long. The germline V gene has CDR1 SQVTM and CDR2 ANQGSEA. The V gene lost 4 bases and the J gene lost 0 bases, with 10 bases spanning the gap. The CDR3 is CSVVAVSSYNEQFF. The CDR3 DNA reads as TGCAGCGTTGTGGCGGTTAGCTCCTACAATGAGCAGTTCTTC.

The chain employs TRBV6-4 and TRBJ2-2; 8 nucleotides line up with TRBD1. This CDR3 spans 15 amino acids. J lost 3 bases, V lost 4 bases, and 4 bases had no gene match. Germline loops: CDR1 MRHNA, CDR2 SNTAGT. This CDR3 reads CASSVETGDTGELFF. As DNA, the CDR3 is TGTGCCAGCAGTGTTGAGACAGGGGACACCGGGGAGCTGTTTTTT.

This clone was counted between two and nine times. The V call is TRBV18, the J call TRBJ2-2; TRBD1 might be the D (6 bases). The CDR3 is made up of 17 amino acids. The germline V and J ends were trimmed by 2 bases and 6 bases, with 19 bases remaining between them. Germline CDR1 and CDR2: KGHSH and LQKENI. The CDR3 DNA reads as TGTGCCAGCTCACCATCGGTGGGGGCGGATTCTCCCGGGGAGCTGTTTTTT. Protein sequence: CASSPSVGADSPGELFF.

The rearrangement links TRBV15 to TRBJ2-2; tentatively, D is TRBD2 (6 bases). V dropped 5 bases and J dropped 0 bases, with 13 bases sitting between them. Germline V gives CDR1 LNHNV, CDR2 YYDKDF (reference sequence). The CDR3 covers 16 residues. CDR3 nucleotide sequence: TGTGCCACCAGCGAGAATAGCGGAGCGAACACCGGGGAGCTGTTTTTT. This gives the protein CATSENSGANTGELFF. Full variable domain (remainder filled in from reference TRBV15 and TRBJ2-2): DAMVIQNPRYQVTQFGKPVTLSCSQTLNHNVMYWYQQKSSQAPKLLFHYYDKDFNNEADTPDNFQSRRPNTSFCFLDIRSPGLGDTAMYLCATSENSGANTGELFFGEGSRLTVL.

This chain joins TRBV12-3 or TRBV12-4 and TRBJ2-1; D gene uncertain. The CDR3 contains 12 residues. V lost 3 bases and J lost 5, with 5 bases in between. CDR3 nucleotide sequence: TGTGCCAGCAGTTTTACAAACAATGAGCAGTTCTTC. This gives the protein CASSFTNNEQFF.

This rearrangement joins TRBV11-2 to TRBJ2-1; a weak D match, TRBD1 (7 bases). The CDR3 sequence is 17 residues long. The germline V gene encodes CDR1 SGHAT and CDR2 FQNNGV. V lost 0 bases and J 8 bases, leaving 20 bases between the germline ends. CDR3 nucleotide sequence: TGTGCCAGCAGCTTAGATGCGGAGGGACAGATTAGGGATGAGCAGTTCTTC. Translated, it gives CASSLDAEGQIRDEQFF. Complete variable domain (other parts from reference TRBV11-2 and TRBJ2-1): EAGVAQSPRYKIIEKRQSVAFWCNPISGHATLYWYQQILGQGPKLLIQFQNNGVVDDSQLPKDRFSAERLKGVDSTLKIQPAKLEDSAVYLCASSLDAEGQIRDEQFFGPGTRLTVL.

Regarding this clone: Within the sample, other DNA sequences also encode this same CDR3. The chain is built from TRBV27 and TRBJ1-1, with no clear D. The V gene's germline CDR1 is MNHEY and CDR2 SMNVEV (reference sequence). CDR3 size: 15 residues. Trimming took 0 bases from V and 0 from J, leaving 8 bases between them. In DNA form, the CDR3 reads TGTGCCAGCAGTTTATCGCCAGGAATGAACACTGAAGCTTTCTTT. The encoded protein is CASSLSPGMNTEAFF.

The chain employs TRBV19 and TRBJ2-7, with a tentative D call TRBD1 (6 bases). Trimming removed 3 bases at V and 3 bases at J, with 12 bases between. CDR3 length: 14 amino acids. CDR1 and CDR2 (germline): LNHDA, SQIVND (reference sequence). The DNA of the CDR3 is TGTGCCAGTAGTATTCGCAGGGGAAACTACGAGCAGTACTTC. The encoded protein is CASSIRRGNYEQYF.

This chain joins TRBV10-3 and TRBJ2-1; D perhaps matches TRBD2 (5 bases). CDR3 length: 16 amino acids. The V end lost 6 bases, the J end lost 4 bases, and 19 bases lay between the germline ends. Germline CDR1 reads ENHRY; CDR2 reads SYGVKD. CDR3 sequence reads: CAIRNTGGGSYNEQFF. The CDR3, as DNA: TGTGCCATCAGGAACACCGGAGGCGGCTCATACAATGAGCAGTTCTTC.

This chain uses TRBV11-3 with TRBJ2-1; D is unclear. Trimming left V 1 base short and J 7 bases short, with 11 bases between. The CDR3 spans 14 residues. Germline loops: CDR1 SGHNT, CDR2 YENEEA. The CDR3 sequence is CASSLGRRENEQFF. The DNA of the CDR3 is TGTGCCAGCAGCTTAGGTCGCCGAGAAAATGAGCAGTTCTTC.